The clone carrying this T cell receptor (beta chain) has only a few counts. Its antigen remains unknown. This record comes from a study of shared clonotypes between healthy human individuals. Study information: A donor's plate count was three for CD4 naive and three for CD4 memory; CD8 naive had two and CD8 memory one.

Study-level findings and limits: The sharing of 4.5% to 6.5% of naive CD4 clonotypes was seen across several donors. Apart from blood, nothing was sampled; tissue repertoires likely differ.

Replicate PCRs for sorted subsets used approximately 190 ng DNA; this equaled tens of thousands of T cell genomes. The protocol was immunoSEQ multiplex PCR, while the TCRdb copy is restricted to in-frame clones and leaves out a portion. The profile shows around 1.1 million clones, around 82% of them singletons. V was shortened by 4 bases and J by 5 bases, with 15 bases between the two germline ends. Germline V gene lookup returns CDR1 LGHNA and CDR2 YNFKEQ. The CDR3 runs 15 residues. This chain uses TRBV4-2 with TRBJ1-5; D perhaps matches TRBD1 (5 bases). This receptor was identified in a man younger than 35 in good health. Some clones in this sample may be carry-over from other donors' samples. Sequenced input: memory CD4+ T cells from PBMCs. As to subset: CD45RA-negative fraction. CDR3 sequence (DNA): TGTGCCAGCAGCCCTAGACAGCTAGGCGATCAGCCCCAGCATTTT. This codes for CASSPRQLGDQPQHF.